This T cell receptor beta chain was recovered during a study of CXCR3-negative and CXCR3-positive naive CD8 T cells (dated by TCRdb to between 2018 and 2021). Turning to the overall study: In total, some 150 million TRB reads were obtained, corresponding to roughly 1.5 +/- 0.3 million reads per library. Data from ten to twelve donors, pooled across two independent experiments, went into the diversity and physicochemical repertoire analyses. For the TRBV-TRBJ cluster analysis, the naive subsets came from about five donors, while the memory cells came from 3 donors. Broader findings and caveats from the paper: Comparably high repertoire diversity was found in both naive subsets, whereas much lower repertoire diversity was found in memory CD8+ T cells. TRBV-TRBJ usage was similar between naive CXCR3-negative and CXCR3-positive cells from the same donor, while memory cells showed distinct patterns. Compared with CXCR3-negative naive cells, CXCR3-positive naive cells had TRB CDR3s with higher hydrophobicity (lower Kidera factor 4), lower energy, and higher strength and volume indices. Surface CD5, linked to self-reactivity in mice, was comparable between naive subsets; TCR interaction strength was therefore also inferred from TRB CDR3 physicochemical properties. CXCR3 expression partially decreased after cryopreservation, so most assays used freshly isolated PBMCs.

A note on this clonotype: Its antigen remains undetermined.

Sequencing relied on a NextSeq 550. The Human TCR Profiling Kit (MiLaboratory) was used to make UMI-labeled 5' RACE TRB cDNA libraries. The full amount of extracted RNA was used for cDNA synthesis, and the full amount of resulting cDNA was used for PCR amplification. Libraries were prepared in parallel with an identical number of PCR cycles. The study's processing was this. MIGEC and MiXCR extracted about 57,000 +/- 9,900 unique UMI-labeled TRB cDNA molecules per library, requiring at least two reads per UMI. Each library averaged about 37,000 +/- 9,700 functional in-frame TRB CDR3 nucleotide clonotypes without stop codons. After downsampling to 5000 UMI-labeled TRB molecules per sample, diversity metrics, including normalized Shannon-Wiener and Chao1, were computed in VDJtools. Clonotype-size-weighted physicochemical properties of the central five CDR3 residues (interaction energy, strength, volume and Kidera factor 4) were computed in VDJtools. The reads, reprocessed by TCRdb, yield one row per CDR3 protein sequence and no DNA. The V and J calls and clone size are TCRdb's, not the authors'. The sample's table covers some 120,000 distinct CDR3 sequences. The ten top clones hold around 0.62% of the sample.

For each CD8+ T cell subset, flow sorting was done in triplicate, and roughly 320,000 cells per subset went directly into RLT lysis buffer. Naive CD8+ T cells were defined stringently as CD45RO-CCR7+CD27+CD95- to exclude memory contaminants. Standard density gradient centrifugation was used to isolate peripheral blood mononuclear cells from buffy coats. A FACSAria III was used to flow-sort naive CD8+ T cells into CXCR3-negative and CXCR3-positive populations. Total RNA was extracted from sorted cells with an RNeasy Mini Kit. The source is a human donor in good health. Some clones in this sample may be carry-over from other donors' samples. Sequenced sample: naive CXCR3+ CD8+ T cells from blood. The sample's cell subset or site label, decoded: CD45RO-CCR7+CD27+CD95- naive CD8+ T cells expressing CXCR3 (TNR3+).

The CDR3 reads as follows: CASSPGAGITEAFF. The V and J segments used are TRBV5-1 and TRBJ1-1; TCRdb selects TRBD1, and the lack of DNA leaves this call unchecked. Per the germline V gene, SGHRS is the CDR1 and YFSETQ is the CDR2. The CDR3 holds 14 amino acids from the cysteine to the phenylalanine. No DNA sequence was recorded.